The 26 T cell receptor beta chains in this list originate from one sample, sequenced in a study of blood T cells in healthy people across ages. A J-beta primer mix and a sample-barcoded 5' primer were used in a second PCR of about 6 to 12 cycles. TCRdb itself ran the 5' RACE reads through MiXCR, one entry per CDR3 protein. This table holds 1 million or so distinct CDR3 sequences, approximately 26% found once. The same sample was also studied in work on T cells of mothers and their children.

What was sequenced was blood. These receptors originate from a girl aged 2 to 9 in good health.

This clonotype appeared a few times. The chain has TRBV3-1 and TRBJ2-5, with TRBD1 matching 10 bases. The CDR3 has 14 amino acids. In germline, CDR1 is LGHDT, CDR2 YNNKEL (reference sequence). V was pared by 5 bases and J by 5 bases, with 5 bases of the junction left unmatched. The chain's CDR3 is CASSVRQGAETQYF. As DNA, the CDR3 is TGTGCCAGCAGCGTCCGACAGGGGGCTGAGACCCAGTACTTC.

The V call is TRBV7-9, the J call TRBJ2-6; 7 bases are shared with TRBD2. The V gene's germline CDR1 is SEHNR and CDR2 FQNEAQ (reference sequence). The trim removed 7 bases at V and 3 bases at J, leaving 12 bases unmatched. The CDR3 totals 17 residues. The CDR3 coding sequence is TGTGCCAGCAACCTCGAGCGGGATGCGGGTGGGGCCAACGTCCTGACTTTC. This codes for CASNLERDAGGANVLTF.

This clonotype was seen more than once but under ten times. The rearrangement joins TRBV5-1 to TRBJ2-1; 7 nucleotides match TRBD2. The CDR3 loop spans 15 amino acids. V lost 5 bases and J lost 8; bases outside the gene matches: 13. Germline values: CDR1 SGHRS, CDR2 YFSETQ. The DNA of the CDR3 is TGCGCCAGCAGTTTAAGACTAGCAGAGCGGCATGAGCAGTTCTTC. Translation gives CASSLRLAERHEQFF.

This clonotype was seen only a few times. The CDR3 region is CASSLGGTPNQPQHF. CDR3 in DNA: TGTGCCAGCAGTTTAGGGGGGACCCCCAATCAGCCCCAGCATTTT. The chain joins TRBV12-3 or TRBV12-4 to TRBJ1-5, with D maybe TRBD1 (5 bases). V lost 1 base to trimming and J lost 3 bases, with 10 bases between them. This CDR3 is built from 15 residues.

This chain uses TRBV29-1 with TRBJ2-5; TRBD2 matches at 9 bases. The germline CDR1 and CDR2 sequences are SQVTM and ANQGSEA. With 5 bases clipped from V and 1 base from J, the junction kept 8 bases outside the gene matches. The CDR3 runs 15 residues. The CDR3 sequence is CSVRASGARQETQYF. In nucleotides, the CDR3 is TGCAGCGTTCGGGCTAGCGGGGCTCGCCAAGAGACCCAGTACTTC.

The J gene is TRBJ2-3, the V gene TRBV7-9; D is undetermined. The V end lost 5 bases, the J end lost 0 bases, and 15 bases lay between the germline ends. Per germline, CDR1 SEHNR and CDR2 FQNEAQ (reference sequence). This CDR3 contains 16 residues. CDR3 nucleotide sequence: TGTGCCAGCAGCCCCCCTCTTCCGAATAGCACAGATACGCAGTATTTT. Residues: CASSPPLPNSTDTQYF.

The rearrangement joins TRBV20-1 to TRBJ2-3; D could derive from TRBD1 or TRBD2 (6 bases each). Deletions cut 6 bases from V and 4 bases from J, with 17 bases between. This CDR3 comprises 14 residues. Per germline, CDR1 DFQATT and CDR2 SNEGSKA (reference sequence). The DNA of the CDR3 is TGCAGTGCCTCCCCCACGGGGGCGGCAGATACGCAGTATTTT. It yields the protein CSASPTGAADTQYF.

The V call is TRBV5-1, the J call TRBJ2-1, with D unresolved. Matching the DNA end better, TRBJ2-5 makes the J call doubtful. This CDR3 contains 17 residues. From germline, CDR1 is SGHRS and CDR2 YFSETQ. This CDR3 reads CASSLALGTMEQETQYF. CDR3 nucleotides: TGCGCCAGCAGCTTGGCTTTGGGTACTATGGAGCAAGAGACCCAGTACTTC.

This clonotype has ten or more counts. This chain uses TRBV11-2 with TRBJ2-5; D is perhaps TRBD2 (6 bases). The J call could be wrong; TRBJ2-1 is a better fit for the DNA end. The germline gives CDR1 SGHAT, CDR2 FQNNGV. This CDR3 is 12 amino acids long. CDR3 coding DNA: TGTGCCAGCAGTTTTGGGGGAGGTGAGCAGTTCTTC. Protein: CASSFGGGEQFF.

In this sample, this clonotype turned up a few times. This chain uses TRBV20-1 with TRBJ2-5, with 8 bases fitting TRBD2. The J call may be mistaken, given a closer DNA end match to TRBJ2-7. CDR3 length: 15 residues. Germline lookup yields CDR1 DFQATT and CDR2 SNEGSKA (reference sequence). CDR3 nucleotides: TGCAGTGCTAAAACTCCAAGCGGGAGCACACTCGAGCAGTACTTC. Amino acid sequence: CSAKTPSGSTLEQYF.

The genes are TRBV27 and TRBJ1-5; TRBD1 might be the D (5 bases). The CDR3 is 16 residues long. CDR1 is MNHEY and CDR2 is SMNVEV in the germline V gene (reference sequence). V shed 3 bases and J shed 4 bases, with 16 bases lying between them. DNA of the CDR3: TGTGCCAGCAGTTTTCGGGGGGGGTCTTATAATCAGCCCCAGCATTTT. Translated: CASSFRGGSYNQPQHF.

The V gene is TRBV7-2, the J gene TRBJ2-5; weak D call: TRBD2 (6 bases). V gave up 5 bases and J gave up 6 bases, with 22 bases separating them. Germline V gives CDR1 SGHTA, CDR2 FQGNSA. CDR3 length: 16 residues. CDR3 loop: CASSPPWSREVQTQYF. Here the CDR3 DNA reads TGTGCCAGCAGCCCGCCGTGGAGCAGGGAGGTACAGACCCAGTACTTC.

The chain combines TRBV7-9 with TRBJ2-7, with D perhaps given as TRBD1 or TRBD2 (6 bases each). CDR1 and CDR2 (germline): SEHNR, FQNEAQ (reference sequence). V was cut by 8 bases and J by 6 bases, with 17 bases left in between. The CDR3 spans 13 residues. The CDR3 sequence is CASSLGGDGEQYF. CDR3 DNA sequence: TGTGCCAGCTCTCTCGGGGGCGACGGCGAGCAGTACTTC.

On this clonotype itself: The conserved phenylalanine or tryptophan normally closing the CDR3 is absent here, so this likely arose from a read error. The chain employs TRBV29-1 and TRBJ2-1; a possible D gene is TRBD1 (6 bases). The CDR3 spans 14 residues. V was clipped by 7 bases and J by 5 bases, with 18 bases between them. The germline V gene encodes CDR1 SQVTM and CDR2 ANQGSEA. The CDR3 coding sequence is TGCAGCGCCGACGGGACAACAGATAACAATGAGCAGTTCCTC. It translates to CSADGTTDNNEQFL.

This clonotype was found once. This rearrangement joins TRBV12-3 or TRBV12-4 to TRBJ1-3; D unresolved. V gave up 7 bases and J gave up 0 bases, with 10 bases separating them. This CDR3 is 14 amino acids long. CDR3 sequence (DNA): TGTGCCAGCATACTTTCCAGCTCTGGAAACACCATATATTTT. This translates into CASILSSSGNTIYF.

The J gene is TRBJ2-5, the V gene TRBV7-2, with TRBD2 matching over 8 bases. The CDR3 runs 16 residues. J lost 5 bases, V lost 3 bases, and 11 bases had no gene match. Germline V CDR1 and CDR2: SGHTA, FQGNSA. The CDR3 protein is CASSFYYGGEGETQYF. CDR3 bases: TGTGCCAGCAGCTTTTATTACGGGGGGGAGGGTGAGACCCAGTACTTC.

V gene TRBV29-1 combines with J gene TRBJ1-1; D gene uncertain. Germline V CDR1 and CDR2: SQVTM, ANQGSEA. This CDR3 contains 14 residues. V lost 4 bases and J 0 bases, leaving 12 bases between the germline ends. CDR3 amino acids: CSVGRQLMNTEAFF. CDR3 in DNA: TGCAGCGTTGGTAGGCAGCTCATGAACACTGAAGCTTTCTTT.

This clonotype occurred a few times. The chain employs TRBV7-3 and TRBJ2-3; TRBD1 is a possible D gene (6 bases). Per the germline V gene, CDR1 is SGHTA and CDR2 is FQGTGA. The CDR3 is made up of 14 amino acids. V lost 5 bases and J lost 1, with 10 bases in between. CDR3 loop: CASSPRGRTDTQYF. The CDR3 region has the DNA TGTGCCAGCAGCCCCAGGGGCCGCACAGATACGCAGTATTTT. The whole variable domain, filled in from reference TRBV7-3 and TRBJ2-3, reads GAGVSQTPSNKVTEKGKYVELRCDPISGHTALYWYRQSLGQGPEFLIYFQGTGAADDSGLPNDRFFAVRPEGSVSTLKIQRTERGDSAVYLCASSPRGRTDTQYFGPGTRLTVL.

In its sample, this clonotype was seen a few times. The chain employs TRBV4-2 and TRBJ1-2; D unresolved. The CDR3 has 11 residues. The germline V and J ends were trimmed by 0 bases and 8 bases, with 4 bases remaining between them. Germline lookup yields CDR1 LGHNA and CDR2 YNFKEQ. In DNA, the CDR3 is TGTGCCAGCAGCCAAGATCTAGGCTACACCTTC. This codes for CASSQDLGYTF.

The V gene is TRBV11-2, the J gene TRBJ1-1; no reliable D call. Germline CDR1 is SGHAT and CDR2 is FQNNGV. This CDR3 is built from 15 residues. Trimming left V 1 base short and J 1 base short, with 10 bases between. The CDR3 spells CASSLVQVSNTEAFF. CDR3 DNA: TGTGCCAGCAGCTTAGTTCAGGTTTCGAACACTGAAGCTTTCTTT. Using reference TRBV11-2 and TRBJ1-1 for the parts outside the CDR3, the full variable domain is EAGVAQSPRYKIIEKRQSVAFWCNPISGHATLYWYQQILGQGPKLLIQFQNNGVVDDSQLPKDRFSAERLKGVDSTLKIQPAKLEDSAVYLCASSLVQVSNTEAFFGQGTRLTVV.

The chain uses TRBV20-1 and TRBJ2-1; the D gene is possibly TRBD1 (6 bases). This CDR3 is built from 15 residues. Trimming removed 3 bases at V and 5 bases at J, with 17 bases between. CDR1 is DFQATT, CDR2 SNEGSKA, per germline (reference sequence). The CDR3 is CSASIKGEWDNEQFF. DNA of the CDR3: TGCAGTGCTAGTATTAAGGGGGAGTGGGACAATGAGCAGTTCTTC.

This clonotype was seen only a few times. This chain connects TRBV28 to TRBJ1-3, with 7 nucleotides matching TRBD1. From germline, CDR1 is MDHEN and CDR2 SYDVKM. The J segment lost 7 bases and the V segment lost 7 bases, leaving 4 bases of the junction unmatched. The CDR3 runs to 12 residues. As DNA, the CDR3 is TGTGCCAGCAATTACAGGGGCAACACCATATATTTT. This gives the protein CASNYRGNTIYF. The complete variable domain, with remaining parts taken from reference TRBV28 and TRBJ1-3, reads DVKVTQSSRYLVKRTGEKVFLECVQDMDHENMFWYRQDPGLGLRLIYFSYDVKMKEKGDIPEGYSVSREKKERFSLILESASTNQTSMYLCASNYRGNTIYFGEGSWLTVV.

A few counts support this clonotype. The V and J genes are TRBV6-1 and TRBJ2-5, with D perhaps matching TRBD1 (5 bases). The V end lost 0 bases, the J end lost 6 bases, and 14 bases lay between the germline ends. Germline CDR1 is MNHNS and CDR2 is SASEGT. There are 15 residues in the CDR3. The CDR3 region has the DNA TGTGCCAGCAGTGAAGCTGGGCAGGGCGCGAAGACCCAGTACTTC. As protein: CASSEAGQGAKTQYF.

The chain links TRBV28 to TRBJ1-1; 7 nucleotides align to TRBD1. The germline V gene encodes CDR1 MDHEN and CDR2 SYDVKM. Trimming cost V 3 bases and J 0 bases; bases outside gene matches: 10. This CDR3 has 17 amino acids. In DNA, the CDR3 is TGTGCCAGCAGTTTGGAGGCAGGGGGTGTCTTGAACACTGAAGCTTTCTTT. Translation: CASSLEAGGVLNTEAFF.

This chain links TRBV20-1 with TRBJ2-5; TRBD2 matches at 10 bases. The CDR3 spans 15 residues. CDR1 DFQATT and CDR2 SNEGSKA come from the germline V gene (reference sequence). V dropped 6 bases and J dropped 2; count of bases not matched to a gene: 9. The DNA of the CDR3 is TGCAGTGCCAAAGGGACTAGCGTGCTTCAAGAGACCCAGTACTTC. Protein product: CSAKGTSVLQETQYF.

This clonotype was observed a handful of times. This chain uses TRBV29-1 with TRBJ1-1; D gene ambiguous. The CDR3 extends over 10 amino acids. Trimming took off 7 bases at V and 5 bases at J, with 8 bases between the two ends. Germline lookup yields CDR1 SQVTM and CDR2 ANQGSEA. CDR3 nucleotides: TGCAGCGCCGAGGGAACTGAAGCTTTCTTT. Translated: CSAEGTEAFF. Combining the CDR3 with reference TRBV29-1 and TRBJ1-1 gives the whole variable domain SAVISQKPSRDICQRGTSLTIQCQVDSQVTMMFWYRQQPGQSLTLIATANQGSEATYESGFVIDKFPISRPNLTFSTLTVSNMSPEDSSIYLCSAEGTEAFFGQGTRLTVV.